The 26 T cell receptor beta chains below all came from one sample that was sequenced in a study of CD8 T cells in Susac syndrome. Reverse transcription of about 0.5 to 1 ug RNA was carried out with random hexamers. TCRdb re-analysed the immunoSEQ multiplex PCR reads in MiXCR, keeping a single row per CDR3 protein. The table has over 130,000 distinct CDR3 sequences, around 93% seen once; the top ten hold more than 0.11%. Input material: CD4+ T cells from PBMCs. The receptors were gathered from a human donor with Susac syndrome.

The chain recombines TRBV20-1 with TRBJ2-5; weak D call: TRBD1 (6 bases). Germline V gene lookup returns CDR1 DFQATT and CDR2 SNEGSKA (reference sequence). Trimming removed 3 bases at V and 7 bases at J, with 12 bases between. The CDR3 covers 12 residues. The CDR3 region is CSASKGVGTQYF. The CDR3 bases are TGCAGTGCTAGTAAGGGGGTTGGGACCCAGTACTTC.

J is TRBJ2-5 and V is TRBV20-1; D remains ambiguous. CDR3 length: 13 amino acids. CDR1 is DFQATT, CDR2 SNEGSKA, per germline (reference sequence). Trimming took off 1 base at V and 5 bases at J, with 11 bases between the two ends. The CDR3: CSARAEITETQYF. Written as DNA, the CDR3 is TGCAGTGCTAGAGCCGAGATCACGGAGACCCAGTACTTC.

The rearrangement links TRBV4-2 to TRBJ2-7; D might be TRBD1 (5 bases). The ends were cut back, 4 bases at V and 5 bases at J, with 18 bases in the middle. The CDR3 length is 15 residues. The germline V gene has CDR1 LGHNA and CDR2 YNFKEQ. CDR3 bases: TGTGCCAGCAGCCGTAGACCGGTAAAAGGGGACGAGCAGTACTTC. It codes for CASSRRPVKGDEQYF.

The chain employs TRBV12-3 or TRBV12-4 and TRBJ2-3, with 12 bases identical to TRBD2. There are 16 residues in the CDR3. V lost 5 bases and J lost 3; bases outside the gene matches: 6. The CDR3 bases are TGTGCCAGCAGTCCTCGGACTAGCGGGACAACAGATACGCAGTATTTT. This sequence encodes CASSPRTSGTTDTQYF.

The CDR3 sequence is CAWHRDTGSYTF. The CDR3 DNA reads TGTGCCTGGCACCGGGACACCGGGTCCTACACCTTC. V is TRBV30 and J is TRBJ1-2; D possibly corresponds to TRBD1 (6 bases). The CDR3 has 12 amino acids. Trimming removed 5 bases at V and 10 bases at J, with 17 bases between. In germline, CDR1 is GTSNPN, CDR2 SVGIG (reference sequence).

The chain employs TRBV15 and TRBJ1-2; D call uncertain. The CDR3 runs 15 residues. V was pared by 4 bases and J by 8 bases, with 20 bases between. The germline V gene has CDR1 LNHNV and CDR2 YYDKDF (reference sequence). CDR3 loop: CATSMMPGHRRGYTF. In nucleotides, the CDR3 is TGTGCCACCAGCATGATGCCTGGCCATCGCCGGGGCTACACCTTC.

The chain combines TRBV7-9 with TRBJ1-3; D gene ambiguous. The V end lost 5 bases, the J end lost 0 bases, and 11 bases lay between the germline ends. The CDR3 totals 15 residues. Germline V gene sequence: CDR1 SEHNR, CDR2 FQNEAQ (reference sequence). CDR3 in amino acids: CASSPSATSGNTIYF. The CDR3, as DNA: TGTGCCAGCAGCCCCTCGGCCACCTCTGGAAACACCATATATTTT. Full variable domain (outside the CDR3, taken from reference TRBV7-9 and TRBJ1-3): DTGVSQNPRHKITKRGQNVTFRCDPISEHNRLYWYRQTLGQGPEFLTYFQNEAQLEKSRLLSDRFSAERPKGSFSTLEIQRTEQGDSAMYLCASSPSATSGNTIYFGEGSWLTVV.

This clonotype appeared a single time. The chain links TRBV2 to TRBJ1-2; D possibly corresponds to TRBD1 (6 bases). CDR1 and CDR2 from the germline V gene are SNHLY and FYNNEI. The V gene lost 0 bases and the J gene lost 1 base, with 9 bases spanning the gap. The CDR3 runs 15 residues. The CDR3 loop reads CASSEAGADNYGYTF. CDR3 nucleotides: TGTGCCAGCAGTGAAGCGGGGGCGGATAACTATGGCTACACCTTC. Using reference TRBV2 and TRBJ1-2 for the parts outside the CDR3, the full variable domain is EPEVTQTPSHQVTQMGQEVILRCVPISNHLYFYWYRQILGQKVEFLVSFYNNEISEKSEIFDDQFSVERPDGSNFTLKIRSTKLEDSAMYFCASSEAGADNYGYTFGSGTRLTVV.

J is TRBJ2-3 and V is TRBV14; possible D gene TRBD2, 6 bases. Germline V gene lookup returns CDR1 SGHDN and CDR2 FVKESK. This CDR3 has 15 amino acids. The V end lost 4 bases, the J end lost 0 bases, and 11 bases lay between the germline ends. The CDR3 DNA reads as TGTGCCAGCAGCCGTGGGGGGACCAGCACAGATACGCAGTATTTT. It yields the protein CASSRGGTSTDTQYF.

This clonotype appeared a single time. This chain connects TRBV4-1 to TRBJ1-4, with D possibly being TRBD1 (6 bases). Germline assignment: CDR1 MGHRA and CDR2 YSYEKL. The CDR3 contains 15 residues. The ends were cut back, 4 bases at V and 5 bases at J, with 14 bases in the middle. The CDR3 loop reads CASSRTDLKNEKLFF. The CDR3, as DNA: TGCGCCAGCAGCCGGACAGACCTGAAAAATGAAAAACTGTTTTTT.

V is TRBV4-2 and J is TRBJ2-6; D may be TRBD2 (6 bases). Germline V gives CDR1 LGHNA, CDR2 YNFKEQ. The CDR3 is 15 amino acids. V shed 0 bases and J shed 3 bases, with 6 bases lying between them. In DNA form, the CDR3 reads TGTGCCAGCAGCCAAGAGACTAGTGGGGCCAACGTCCTGACTTTC. Its translation: CASSQETSGANVLTF.

This chain links TRBV4-2 with TRBJ2-1; D perhaps matches TRBD2 (7 bases). The germline V gene has CDR1 LGHNA and CDR2 YNFKEQ. The CDR3 is made up of 14 amino acids. V was shortened by 6 bases and J by 5 bases, with 14 bases between the two germline ends. The CDR3 DNA is TGTGCCAGCAGTGAGGGGGAGGGCCACAATGAGCAGTTCTTC. Translating it yields CASSEGEGHNEQFF.

The V call is TRBV7-2, the J call TRBJ2-1; a weak D match, TRBD2 (5 bases). In germline, CDR1 is SGHTA, CDR2 FQGNSA. V lost 2 bases and J lost 3, with 14 bases in between. This CDR3 has 16 amino acids. CDR3 loop: CASSLPRGAVYNEQFF. The DNA of the CDR3 is TGTGCCAGCAGCTTACCTCGGGGAGCGGTCTACAATGAGCAGTTCTTC.

CDR3 nucleotide sequence: TGCAGTGCTAGTGGGGACGTCTCCTACGAGCAGTACTTC. Amino acids: CSASGDVSYEQYF. This sequence joins TRBV20-1 and TRBJ2-7; either TRBD1 or TRBD2 may supply D (5 bases each). Trimming shortened V by 3 bases and J by 0 bases, and 9 bases separated the two germline ends. Germline assignment: CDR1 DFQATT and CDR2 SNEGSKA (reference sequence). The CDR3 is made up of 13 amino acids.

V is TRBV20-1 and J is TRBJ1-4; D may be TRBD1 (5 bases). Germline CDR1 reads DFQATT; CDR2 reads SNEGSKA (reference sequence). This CDR3 comprises 12 residues. Between the trimmed V and J ends, which lost 3 bases and 12 bases, there was a span of 14 bases. The CDR3 protein is CSARAPGTQLFF. The CDR3 DNA follows: TGCAGTGCTAGGGCCCCAGGGACCCAACTGTTTTTT.

CDR3 amino acids: CSVGTRNQPQHF. In DNA form, the CDR3 reads TGCAGCGTTGGGACTCGTAATCAGCCCCAGCATTTT. This chain connects TRBV29-1 to TRBJ1-5, with D uncertain. The CDR3 loop spans 12 amino acids. Trimming stripped 4 bases from V and 4 bases from J, with 8 bases between. Germline CDR1 is SQVTM and CDR2 is ANQGSEA. The entire variable domain, with the rest obtained from reference TRBV29-1 and TRBJ1-5, is as follows: SAVISQKPSRDICQRGTSLTIQCQVDSQVTMMFWYRQQPGQSLTLIATANQGSEATYESGFVIDKFPISRPNLTFSTLTVSNMSPEDSSIYLCSVGTRNQPQHFGDGTRLSIL.

The chain couples TRBV13 to TRBJ2-1; D assignment may be TRBD1 or TRBD2 (6 bases each). V dropped 0 bases and J dropped 8 bases, with 14 bases sitting between them. This CDR3 has 15 residues. CDR1 is PRHDT and CDR2 is FYEKMQ in the germline V gene (reference sequence). The CDR3 coding sequence is TGTGCCAGCAGCTTAGGGGGGGGCATTGGGGATGAGCAGTTCTTC. Encoded protein: CASSLGGGIGDEQFF.

The chain combines TRBV12-5 with TRBJ2-6, with D perhaps given as TRBD1 or TRBD2 (5 bases each). Trimming shortened V by 5 bases and J by 4 bases, and 18 bases separated the two germline ends. There are 17 residues in the CDR3. Germline V gene data show CDR1 as LGHNT and CDR2 as FRNRAP. The CDR3 nucleotides are TGTGCTAGTGGTCCCTCCAACGGGGCGGACGGGGCCAACGTCCTGACTTTC. This translates into CASGPSNGADGANVLTF.

This chain joins TRBV30 and TRBJ2-5, with TRBD2 matching over 7 bases. The CDR3 length is 14 residues. V lost 4 bases to trimming and J lost 5 bases; unmatched junction nucleotides: 10. Germline loops: CDR1 GTSNPN, CDR2 SVGIG (reference sequence). The CDR3 DNA reads as TGTGCCTGGACGCGGGGCCTCGGGAGGGAGACCCAGTACTTC. Translation: CAWTRGLGRETQYF.

The V call is TRBV27, the J call TRBJ1-1; 9 positions agree with TRBD1. The CDR3 totals 15 residues. CDR1 and CDR2 (germline): MNHEY, SMNVEV (reference sequence). V shed 5 bases, J shed 1 base, and the junction held 5 bases outside the gene matches. CDR3 loop: CASSSPTGGNTEAFF. Here the CDR3 DNA reads TGTGCCAGCAGTAGTCCGACAGGGGGGAACACTGAAGCTTTCTTT.

The rearrangement joins TRBV11-2 to TRBJ2-1; D perhaps matches TRBD1 (5 bases). CDR1 and CDR2 from the germline V gene are SGHAT and FQNNGV. The CDR3 sequence is 17 residues long. V was trimmed by 1 base and J by 9 bases, leaving 22 bases between them. The CDR3 loop reads CASSLVSAGQLLGEQFF. The CDR3 DNA follows: TGTGCCAGCAGCTTAGTATCGGCCGGACAATTATTGGGTGAGCAGTTCTTC.

The chain couples TRBV2 to TRBJ2-1; 12 nucleotides line up with TRBD2. After removal of 4 bases from V and 12 bases from J, the junction contained 13 bases not matched to a gene. The CDR3 consists of 16 residues. CDR1 and CDR2 (germline): SNHLY, FYNNEI. The CDR3 here is CASSGAAGLAGGWQFF. CDR3 sequence (DNA): TGTGCCAGCAGTGGAGCCGCTGGGCTAGCGGGAGGGTGGCAGTTCTTC.

This rearrangement joins TRBV7-2 to TRBJ2-1, with 9 positions matching TRBD1. The germline V gene has CDR1 SGHTA and CDR2 FQGNSA. With 3 bases clipped from V and 5 bases from J, the junction kept 5 bases outside the gene matches. The length of the CDR3 is 15 residues. The CDR3 nucleotides read TGTGCCAGCAGCTTTAGGGGACAGGGCGACAATGAGCAGTTCTTC. Translation gives CASSFRGQGDNEQFF. The full variable domain, in which reference TRBV7-2 and TRBJ2-1 provide the parts outside the CDR3, is GAGVSQSPSNKVTEKGKDVELRCDPISGHTALYWYRQSLGQGLEFLIYFQGNSAPDKSGLPSDRFSAERTGGSVSTLTIQRTQQEDSAVYLCASSFRGQGDNEQFFGPGTRLTVL.

J is TRBJ2-3 and V is TRBV7-9, with D perhaps given as TRBD1 or TRBD2 (5 bases each). CDR3 size: 14 residues. Germline values: CDR1 SEHNR, CDR2 FQNEAQ (reference sequence). V lost 5 bases, J lost 4 bases, and 13 bases lay in between. In DNA, the CDR3 is TGTGCCAGCAGCCGGACATCCGGGGCAGATACGCAGTATTTT. Its protein product is CASSRTSGADTQYF.

The chain's CDR3 is CASSDWAGGGKNIQYF. In DNA form, the CDR3 reads TGTGCCAGCAGTGATTGGGCAGGTGGAGGCAAAAACATTCAGTACTTC. The chain joins TRBV25-1 to TRBJ2-4; possibly TRBD2 for D (5 bases). The CDR3 runs to 16 residues. The germline V gene encodes CDR1 MGHDK and CDR2 SYGVNS. V was trimmed by 3 bases and J by 3 bases, leaving 15 bases between them.

This chain connects TRBV18 to TRBJ2-1; no reliable D call. The V gene's germline CDR1 is KGHSH and CDR2 LQKENI. This CDR3 has 13 residues. V lost 4 bases and J 9 bases, leaving 13 bases between the germline ends. The CDR3 DNA reads TGTGCCAGCTCACTATCCAAAGACCGTGAGCAGTTCTTC. Its protein product is CASSLSKDREQFF.